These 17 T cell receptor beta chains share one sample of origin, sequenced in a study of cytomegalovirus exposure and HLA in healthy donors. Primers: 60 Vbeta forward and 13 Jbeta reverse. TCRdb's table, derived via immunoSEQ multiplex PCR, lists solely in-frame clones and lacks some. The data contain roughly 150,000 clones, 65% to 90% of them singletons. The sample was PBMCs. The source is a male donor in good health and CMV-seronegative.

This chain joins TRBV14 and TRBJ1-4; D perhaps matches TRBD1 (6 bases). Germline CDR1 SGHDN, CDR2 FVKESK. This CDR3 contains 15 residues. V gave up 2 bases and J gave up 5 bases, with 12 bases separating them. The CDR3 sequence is CASSQQSGANEKLFF. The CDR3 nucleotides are TGTGCCAGCAGCCAACAATCAGGGGCAAATGAAAAACTGTTTTTT.

DNA for the CDR3: TGTGCCAGCAGCCCGGGGTCCAACTCCTACGAGCAGTACTTC. Translating gives CASSPGSNSYEQYF. V is TRBV7-9 and J is TRBJ2-7, with D possibly being TRBD2 (5 bases). The germline CDR1 and CDR2 sequences are SEHNR and FQNEAQ (reference sequence). V was trimmed by 5 bases and J by 0 bases, leaving 11 bases between them. CDR3 length: 14 residues.

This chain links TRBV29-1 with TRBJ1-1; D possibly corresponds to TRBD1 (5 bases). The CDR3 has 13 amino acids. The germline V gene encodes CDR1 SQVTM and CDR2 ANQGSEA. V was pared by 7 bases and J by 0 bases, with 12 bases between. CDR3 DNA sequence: TGCAGCGCCCGACAGTTGATGAACACTGAAGCTTTCTTT. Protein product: CSARQLMNTEAFF.

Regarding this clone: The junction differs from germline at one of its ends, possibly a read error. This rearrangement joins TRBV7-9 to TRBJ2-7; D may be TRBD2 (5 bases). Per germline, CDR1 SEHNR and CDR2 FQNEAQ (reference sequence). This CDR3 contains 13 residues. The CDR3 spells CSSTYSGSNEQYF. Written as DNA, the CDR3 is TGTTCCAGCACCTACTCGGGATCCAACGAGCAGTACTTC.

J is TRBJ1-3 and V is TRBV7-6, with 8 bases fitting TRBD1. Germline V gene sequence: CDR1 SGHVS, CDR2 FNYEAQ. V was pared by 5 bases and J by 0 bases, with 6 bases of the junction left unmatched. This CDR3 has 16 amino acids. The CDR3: CASSAQTGGSGNTIYF. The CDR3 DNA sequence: TGTGCCAGCAGCGCCCAAACAGGGGGCTCTGGAAACACCATATATTTT.

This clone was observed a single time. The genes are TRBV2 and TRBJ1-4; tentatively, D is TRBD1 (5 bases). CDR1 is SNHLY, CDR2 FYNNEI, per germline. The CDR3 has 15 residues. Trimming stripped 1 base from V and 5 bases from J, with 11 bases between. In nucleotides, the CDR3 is TGTGCCAGCAGTGAAGTTGGGACTGAGAATGAAAAACTGTTTTTT. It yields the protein CASSEVGTENEKLFF.

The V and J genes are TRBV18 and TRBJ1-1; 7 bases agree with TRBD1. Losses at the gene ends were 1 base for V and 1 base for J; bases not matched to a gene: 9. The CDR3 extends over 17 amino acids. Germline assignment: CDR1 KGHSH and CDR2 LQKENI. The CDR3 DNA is TGTGCCAGCTCACCACGTATTCATGGGACAGAGAACACTGAAGCTTTCTTT. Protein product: CASSPRIHGTENTEAFF.

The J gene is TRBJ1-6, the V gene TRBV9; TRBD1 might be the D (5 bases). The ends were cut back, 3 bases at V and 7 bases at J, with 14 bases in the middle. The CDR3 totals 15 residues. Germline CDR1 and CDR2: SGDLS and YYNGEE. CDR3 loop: CASSARRDYNSPLHF. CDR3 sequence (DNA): TGTGCCAGCAGCGCCCGCAGGGATTACAATTCACCCCTCCACTTT.

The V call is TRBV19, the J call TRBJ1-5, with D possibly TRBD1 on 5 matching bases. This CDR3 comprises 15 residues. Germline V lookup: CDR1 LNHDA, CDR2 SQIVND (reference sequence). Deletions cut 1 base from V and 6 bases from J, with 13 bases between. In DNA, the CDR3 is TGTGCCAGTAGTATAGTCGAAGGGGCTGGTCAGCCCCAGCATTTT. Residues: CASSIVEGAGQPQHF.

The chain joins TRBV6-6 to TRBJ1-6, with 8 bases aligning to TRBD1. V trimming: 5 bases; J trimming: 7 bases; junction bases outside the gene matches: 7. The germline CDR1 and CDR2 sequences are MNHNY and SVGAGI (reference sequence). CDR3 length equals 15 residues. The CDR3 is CASSLRQGYNSPLHF. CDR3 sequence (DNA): TGTGCCAGCAGTCTCCGACAGGGGTACAATTCACCCCTCCACTTT.

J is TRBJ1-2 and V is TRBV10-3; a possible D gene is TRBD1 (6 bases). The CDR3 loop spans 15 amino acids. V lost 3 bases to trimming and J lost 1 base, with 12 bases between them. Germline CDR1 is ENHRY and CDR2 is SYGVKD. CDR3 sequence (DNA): TGTGCCATCAGTGATGCAGGACAGAGTAACTATGGCTACACCTTC. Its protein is CAISDAGQSNYGYTF.

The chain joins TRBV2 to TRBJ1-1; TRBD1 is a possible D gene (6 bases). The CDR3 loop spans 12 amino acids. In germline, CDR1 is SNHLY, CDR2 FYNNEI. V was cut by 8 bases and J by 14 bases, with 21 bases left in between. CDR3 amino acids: CASGPQGRGKFF. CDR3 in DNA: TGTGCCAGCGGACCCCAGGGGAGGGGGAAGTTCTTT.

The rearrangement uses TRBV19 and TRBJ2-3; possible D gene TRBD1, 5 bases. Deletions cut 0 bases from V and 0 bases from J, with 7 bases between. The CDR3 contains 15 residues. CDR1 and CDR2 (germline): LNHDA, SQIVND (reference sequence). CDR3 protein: CASSIDGASTDTQYF. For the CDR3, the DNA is TGTGCCAGTAGTATAGATGGGGCGAGCACAGATACGCAGTATTTT. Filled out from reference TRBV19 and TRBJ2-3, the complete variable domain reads DGGITQSPKYLFRKEGQNVTLSCEQNLNHDAMYWYRQDPGQGLRLIYYSQIVNDFQKGDIAEGYSVSREKKESFPLTVTSAQKNPTAFYLCASSIDGASTDTQYFGPGTRLTVL.

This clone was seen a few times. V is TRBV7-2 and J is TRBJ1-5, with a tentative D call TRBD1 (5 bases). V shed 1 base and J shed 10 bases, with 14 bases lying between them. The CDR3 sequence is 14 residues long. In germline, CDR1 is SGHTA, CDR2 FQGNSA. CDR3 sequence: CASSLVWGGDPQHF. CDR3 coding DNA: TGTGCCAGCAGCTTAGTTTGGGGGGGTGACCCCCAGCATTTT.

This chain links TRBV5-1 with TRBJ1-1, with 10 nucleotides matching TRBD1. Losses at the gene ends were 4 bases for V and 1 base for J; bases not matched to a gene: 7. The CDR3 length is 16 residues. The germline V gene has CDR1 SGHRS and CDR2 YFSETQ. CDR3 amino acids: CASSPGQGFGNTEAFF. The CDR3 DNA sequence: TGCGCCAGCAGCCCGGGACAGGGGTTCGGGAACACTGAAGCTTTCTTT.

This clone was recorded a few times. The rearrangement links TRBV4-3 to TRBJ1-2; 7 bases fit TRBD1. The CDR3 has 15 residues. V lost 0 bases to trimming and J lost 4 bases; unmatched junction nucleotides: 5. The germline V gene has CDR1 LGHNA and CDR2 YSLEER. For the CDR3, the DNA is TGCGCCAGCAGCCAAGAGGAGGGGACAGCCTATGGCTACACCTTC. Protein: CASSQEEGTAYGYTF.

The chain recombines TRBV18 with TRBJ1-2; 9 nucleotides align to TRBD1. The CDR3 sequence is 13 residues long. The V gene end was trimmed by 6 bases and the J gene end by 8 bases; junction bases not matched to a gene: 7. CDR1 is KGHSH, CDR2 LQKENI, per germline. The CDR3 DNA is TGTGCCAGCTCTCCGGGACAGGGCGGCGGCTACACCTTC. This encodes CASSPGQGGGYTF.